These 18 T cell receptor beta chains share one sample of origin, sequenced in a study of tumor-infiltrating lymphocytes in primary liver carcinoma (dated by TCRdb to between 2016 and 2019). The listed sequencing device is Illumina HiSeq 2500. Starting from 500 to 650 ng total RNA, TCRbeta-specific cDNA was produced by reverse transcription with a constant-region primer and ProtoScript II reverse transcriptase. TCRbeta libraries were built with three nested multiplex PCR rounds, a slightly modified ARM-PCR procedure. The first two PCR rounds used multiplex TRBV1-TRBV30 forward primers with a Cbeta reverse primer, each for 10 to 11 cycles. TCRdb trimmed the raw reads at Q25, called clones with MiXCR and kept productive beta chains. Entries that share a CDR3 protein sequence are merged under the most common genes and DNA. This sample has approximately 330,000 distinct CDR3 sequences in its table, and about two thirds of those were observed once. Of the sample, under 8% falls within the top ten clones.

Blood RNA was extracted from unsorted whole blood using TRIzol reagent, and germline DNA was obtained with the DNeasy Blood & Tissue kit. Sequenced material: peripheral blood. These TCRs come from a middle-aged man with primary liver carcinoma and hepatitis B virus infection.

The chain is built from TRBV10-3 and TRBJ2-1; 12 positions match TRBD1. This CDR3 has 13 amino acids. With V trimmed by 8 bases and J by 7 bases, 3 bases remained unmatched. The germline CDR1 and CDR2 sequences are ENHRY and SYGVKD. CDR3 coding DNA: TGTGCCATCGGGACAGGGGGCTTGAATGAGCAGTTCTTC. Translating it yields CAIGTGGLNEQFF.

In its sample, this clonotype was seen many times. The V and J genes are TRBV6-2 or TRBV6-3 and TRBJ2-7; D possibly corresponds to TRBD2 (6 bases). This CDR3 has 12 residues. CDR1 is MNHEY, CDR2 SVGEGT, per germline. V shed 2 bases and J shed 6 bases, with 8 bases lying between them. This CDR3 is CASSYVGGEQYF. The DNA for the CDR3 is TGTGCCAGCAGTTACGTCGGGGGCGAGCAGTACTTC.

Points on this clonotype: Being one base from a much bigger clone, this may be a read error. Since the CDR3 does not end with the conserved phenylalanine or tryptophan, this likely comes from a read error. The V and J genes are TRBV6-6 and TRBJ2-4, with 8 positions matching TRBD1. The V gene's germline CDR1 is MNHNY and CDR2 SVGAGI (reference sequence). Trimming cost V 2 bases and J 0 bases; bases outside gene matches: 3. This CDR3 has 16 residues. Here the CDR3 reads CASSYLRGLAKNIQYL. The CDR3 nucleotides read TGTGCCAGCAGTTACCTCAGGGGGCTAGCCAAAAACATTCAGTACCTC.

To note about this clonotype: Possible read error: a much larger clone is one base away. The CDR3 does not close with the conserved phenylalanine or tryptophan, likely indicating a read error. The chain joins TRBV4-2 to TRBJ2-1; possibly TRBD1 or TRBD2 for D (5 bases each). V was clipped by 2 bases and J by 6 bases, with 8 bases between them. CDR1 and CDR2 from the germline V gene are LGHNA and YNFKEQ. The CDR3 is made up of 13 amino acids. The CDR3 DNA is TGTGCCAGCAGCCAACTAGGGACCAATGAGCAGTTCTCC. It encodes CASSQLGTNEQFS.

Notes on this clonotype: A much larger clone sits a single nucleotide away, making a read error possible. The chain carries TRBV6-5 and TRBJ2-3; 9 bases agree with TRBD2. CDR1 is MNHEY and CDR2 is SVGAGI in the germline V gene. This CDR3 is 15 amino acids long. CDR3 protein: CASSYYSGSTDMQYF. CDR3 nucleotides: TGTGCCAGCAGTTACTATAGCGGGAGCACAGATATGCAGTATTTT.

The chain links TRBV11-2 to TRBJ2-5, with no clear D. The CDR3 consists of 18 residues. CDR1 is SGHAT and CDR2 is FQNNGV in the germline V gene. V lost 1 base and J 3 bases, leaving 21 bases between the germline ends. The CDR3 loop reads CASSLAKLALVKKETQYF. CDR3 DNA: TGTGCCAGCAGCTTAGCGAAGTTAGCCCTGGTAAAAAAAGAGACCCAGTACTTC. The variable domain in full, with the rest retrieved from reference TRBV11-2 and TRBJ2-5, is EAGVAQSPRYKIIEKRQSVAFWCNPISGHATLYWYQQILGQGPKLLIQFQNNGVVDDSQLPKDRFSAERLKGVDSTLKIQPAKLEDSAVYLCASSLAKLALVKKETQYFGPGTRLLVL.

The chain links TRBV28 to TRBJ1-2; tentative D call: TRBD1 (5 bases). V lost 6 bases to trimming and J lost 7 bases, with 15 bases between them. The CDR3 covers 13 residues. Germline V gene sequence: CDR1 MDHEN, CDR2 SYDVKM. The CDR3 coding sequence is TGTGCCAGCAGATCCACCAGGGTTGCTGGCTACACCTTC. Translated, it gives CASRSTRVAGYTF.

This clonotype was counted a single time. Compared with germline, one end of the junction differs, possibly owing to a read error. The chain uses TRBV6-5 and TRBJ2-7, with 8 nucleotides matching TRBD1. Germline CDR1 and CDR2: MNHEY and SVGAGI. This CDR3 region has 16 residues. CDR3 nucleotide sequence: TGTGCCAGCAGTTACAAGGGGACAGGAATATACCACGAGGAGTACTTC. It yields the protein CASSYKGTGIYHEEYF.

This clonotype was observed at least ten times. CDR3 DNA: TGTGCCAGCAGCTTATATCAGGGTCAGGACCTTAATTCACCCCTCCACTTT. Translation: CASSLYQGQDLNSPLHF. The chain has TRBV7-8 and TRBJ1-6; D perhaps matches TRBD1 (5 bases). Trimming left V 2 bases short and J 6 bases short, with 17 bases between. Germline CDR1 and CDR2: SGHVS and FQNEAQ. The CDR3 totals 17 residues. The whole variable domain, remainder taken from reference TRBV7-8 and TRBJ1-6, is GAGVSQSPRYKVAKRGQDVALRCDPISGHVSLFWYQQALGQGPEFLTYFQNEAQLDKSGLPSDRFFAERPEGSVSTLKIQRTQQEDSAVYLCASSLYQGQDLNSPLHFGNGTRLTVT.

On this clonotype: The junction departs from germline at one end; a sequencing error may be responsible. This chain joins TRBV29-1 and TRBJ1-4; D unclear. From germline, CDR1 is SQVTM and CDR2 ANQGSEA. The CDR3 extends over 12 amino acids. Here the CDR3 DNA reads TGCAACGTTGAAGGAACGGGCGAAAAACTGTTTTTT. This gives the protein CNVEGTGEKLFF.

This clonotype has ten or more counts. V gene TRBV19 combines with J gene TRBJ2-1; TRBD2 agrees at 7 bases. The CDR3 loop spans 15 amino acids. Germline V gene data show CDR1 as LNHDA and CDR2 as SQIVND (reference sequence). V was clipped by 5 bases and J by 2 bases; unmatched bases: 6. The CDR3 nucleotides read TGTGCCAGTAGTGGGGGGGAAGCGCCCTACAATGAGCAGTTCTTC. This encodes CASSGGEAPYNEQFF. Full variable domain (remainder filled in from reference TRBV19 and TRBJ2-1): DGGITQSPKYLFRKEGQNVTLSCEQNLNHDAMYWYRQDPGQGLRLIYYSQIVNDFQKGDIAEGYSVSREKKESFPLTVTSAQKNPTAFYLCASSGGEAPYNEQFFGPGTRLTVL.

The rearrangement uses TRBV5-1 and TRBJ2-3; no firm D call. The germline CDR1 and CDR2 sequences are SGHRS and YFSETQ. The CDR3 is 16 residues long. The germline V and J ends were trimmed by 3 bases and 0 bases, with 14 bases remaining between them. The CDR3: CASSYLSLTSTDTQYF. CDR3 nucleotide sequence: TGCGCCAGCAGCTACCTAAGCCTGACTAGCACAGATACGCAGTATTTT. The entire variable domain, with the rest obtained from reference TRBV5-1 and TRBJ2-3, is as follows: KAGVTQTPRYLIKTRGQQVTLSCSPISGHRSVSWYQQTPGQGLQFLFEYFSETQRNKGNFPGRFSGRQFSNSRSEMNVSTLELGDSALYLCASSYLSLTSTDTQYFGPGTRLTVL.

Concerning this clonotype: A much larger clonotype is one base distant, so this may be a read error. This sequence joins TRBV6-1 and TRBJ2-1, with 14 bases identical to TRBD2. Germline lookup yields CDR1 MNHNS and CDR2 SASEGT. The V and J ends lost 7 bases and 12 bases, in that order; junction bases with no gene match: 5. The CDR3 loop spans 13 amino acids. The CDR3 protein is CASTGLAGDGQFF. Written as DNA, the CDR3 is TGTGCCAGCACGGGACTAGCGGGAGATGGGCAGTTCTTC.

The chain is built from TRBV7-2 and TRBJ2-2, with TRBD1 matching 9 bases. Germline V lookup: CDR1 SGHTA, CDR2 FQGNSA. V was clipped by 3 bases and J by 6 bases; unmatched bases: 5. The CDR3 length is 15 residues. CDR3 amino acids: CASSFDRGYAGELFF. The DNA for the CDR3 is TGTGCCAGCAGCTTCGACAGGGGGTACGCCGGGGAGCTGTTTTTT.

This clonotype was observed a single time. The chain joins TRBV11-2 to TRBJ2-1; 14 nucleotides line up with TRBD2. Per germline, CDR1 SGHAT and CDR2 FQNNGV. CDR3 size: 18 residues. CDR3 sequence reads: CACSFLAGTSGSYNEQFF. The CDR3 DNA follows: TGTGCATGCAGCTTCCTTGCCGGGACTAGCGGGAGCTACAATGAGCAGTTCTTC. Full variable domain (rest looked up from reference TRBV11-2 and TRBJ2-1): EAGVAQSPRYKIIEKRQSVAFWCNPISGHATLYWYQQILGQGPKLLIQFQNNGVVDDSQLPKDRFSAERLKGVDSTLKIQPAKLEDSAVYLCACSFLAGTSGSYNEQFFGPGTRLTVL.

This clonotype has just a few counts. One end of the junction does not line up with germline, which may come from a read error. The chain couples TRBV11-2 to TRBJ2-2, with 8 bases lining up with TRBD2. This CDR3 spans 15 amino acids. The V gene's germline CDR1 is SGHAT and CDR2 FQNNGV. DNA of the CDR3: TGTGCCAGCAGCTTAGACGCGGGAGGTACTGGGGGGCTGTTTTTT. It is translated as CASSLDAGGTGGLFF.

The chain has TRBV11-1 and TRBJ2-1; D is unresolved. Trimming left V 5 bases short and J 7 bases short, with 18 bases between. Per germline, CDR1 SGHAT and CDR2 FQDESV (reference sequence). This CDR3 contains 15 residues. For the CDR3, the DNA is TGTGCCAGCAGCCCCATCCATTTGGGATATAATGAGCAGTTCTTC. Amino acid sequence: CASSPIHLGYNEQFF.

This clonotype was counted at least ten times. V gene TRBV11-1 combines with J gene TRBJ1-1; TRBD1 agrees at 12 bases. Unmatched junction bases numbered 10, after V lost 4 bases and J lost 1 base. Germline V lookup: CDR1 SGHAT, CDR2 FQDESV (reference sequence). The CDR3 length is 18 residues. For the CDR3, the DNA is TGTGCCAGCAGCTCAACCCGGGACAGGGGGCTTGCGAACACTGAAGCTTTCTTT. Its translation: CASSSTRDRGLANTEAFF.